Listed below are T cell receptor beta chains from one sample, sequenced in a study. Each CDR3 protein gets one entry after TCRdb re-called the RT-PCR reads with MiXCR. The table has hundreds of thousands of distinct CDR3 sequences, 14% seen once. The material sequenced was memory CD4+ T cells from blood. The source is a female donor in good health, serving as a healthy control. Each CDR3 is given without its conserved first and last residue. The D gene is left open where the match is weak.

TRBV20-1	TRBD2	TRBJ2-3	SARDGTSGRAIDTQY
TRBV19	TRBD1	TRBJ2-7	ASSVRDRFYEQY
TRBV5-1	TRBD1	TRBJ1-6	ASSLEAGGNSPLH
TRBV5-8	.	TRBJ1-5	ASSYGTGRNQPQH
TRBV18	TRBD1	TRBJ2-7	ASSRNPIGGTGSYEQY
TRBV5-1	.	TRBJ2-3	ASSFTGLTDTQY
TRBV3-1	TRBD1	TRBJ1-3	ASSQNRGSNTIY
TRBV20-1	.	TRBJ1-6	SARGLPGDNSPLH
TRBV20-1	TRBD1	TRBJ1-4	SAPRRDRGNEKLF
TRBV5-1	.	TRBJ1-1	ASSVSTVNTEAF
TRBV7-2	.	TRBJ2-5	ASSLVGAYQGETQY
TRBV7-6	.	TRBJ2-5	ASSLGGQPSQETQY
TRBV5-1	TRBD2	TRBJ2-1	ASSIGLAESNEQF
TRBV7-2	.	TRBJ1-2	ASSQDPNPSYGYT
TRBV6-1	.	TRBJ2-6	ASSELGGAGTGANVLT
TRBV20-1	.	TRBJ2-2	SAPILTGSYTGELF
TRBV11-3	.	TRBJ2-7	ASSPGGRPYEQY
TRBV6-5	.	TRBJ2-7	ASYPRFGGQTIYELY
TRBV7-2	.	TRBJ2-3	ASSSQGGRTDTQY
TRBV5-1	TRBD1	TRBJ1-1	ASSPETGQNTEAF
TRBV9	TRBD2	TRBJ2-7	ASSVETSGSRYEQY
TRBV18	.	TRBJ1-1	ASSPTMDTEAF
TRBV20-1	.	TRBJ1-2	SAYQANYGYT
TRBV4-3	.	TRBJ1-2	ASSQDPLAGHVGYT
TRBV6-5	TRBD2	TRBJ2-7	ASSYYPSGIYEQY
TRBV5-1	.	TRBJ2-2	ASSSEGENTGELF
TRBV15	.	TRBJ1-2	ATSRDPVSYGYT
TRBV27	.	TRBJ2-4	ASSSPGEGNIQY
TRBV3-1	.	TRBJ2-3	ASEDGGTDTQY
TRBV19	TRBD1	TRBJ2-2	ASSNGQGGTGELF
TRBV18	.	TRBJ1-3	ASSPLGTYSGNTIY
TRBV6-4	TRBD1	TRBJ1-1	ASSADRGLNTEAF
TRBV7-2	.	TRBJ2-3	ASSFGLGTQY
TRBV6-5	.	TRBJ1-2	ASSYSSGGAALFGYT
TRBV2	.	TRBJ1-1	ASYQQEGTEAF
TRBV6-5	.	TRBJ1-3	ASTKRALGGNTIY
TRBV5-1	.	TRBJ2-5	ASSFAGGGETQY